These T cell receptor beta chains were read from a single sample in a study of CD8 T cells in ankylosing spondylitis. TCRdb analysed the 5' RACE reads with MiXCR anew, one entry per CDR3 protein. The sample has 700,000 to 1,000,000 distinct CDR3 sequences, 12% seen once. The sequenced sample was blood, either unsorted or a sorted T cell fraction (not recorded which). These receptors all come from a male donor with ankylosing spondylitis. The CDR3 runs from the conserved cysteine through the conserved F or W. The D gene is left open where the match is weak. The size field is filled for only some rows; it gives once, few, many or a size class.

j_gene: TRBJ2-2
d_gene: NA
v_gene: TRBV3-1
abundance: NA
CDR3aa: CASSHAGPGELFF
CDR3nt: TGTGCCAGCAGCCACGCCGGTCCCGGGGAGCTGTTTTTT

j_gene: TRBJ2-3
d_gene: NA
v_gene: TRBV20-1
abundance: NA
CDR3aa: CSAREDGIGTDTQYF
CDR3nt: TGCAGTGCTAGAGAGGACGGGATAGGCACAGATACGCAGTATTTT

j_gene: TRBJ2-7
d_gene: NA
v_gene: TRBV7-3
abundance: NA
CDR3aa: CASSLVGHPYEQYF
CDR3nt: TGTGCCAGCAGCTTGGTCGGACACCCCTACGAGCAGTACTTC

j_gene: TRBJ2-3
d_gene: NA
v_gene: TRBV5-1
abundance: NA
CDR3aa: CASSPEGVDTQYF
CDR3nt: TGCGCCAGCAGCCCGGAGGGGGTAGATACGCAGTATTTT

j_gene: TRBJ1-5
d_gene: TRBD1
v_gene: TRBV6-5
abundance: few
CDR3aa: CASSYSGTVWNQPQHF
CDR3nt: TGTGCCAGCAGTTACTCCGGGACAGTTTGGAATCAGCCCCAGCATTTT

j_gene: TRBJ1-4
d_gene: NA
v_gene: TRBV7-2
abundance: NA
CDR3aa: CASSRGGTRGEKLFF
CDR3nt: TGTGCCAGCAGCAGAGGGGGGACTCGGGGAGAAAAACTGTTTTTT

j_gene: TRBJ1-2
d_gene: NA
v_gene: TRBV5-1
abundance: many
CDR3aa: CASRASGTYGYTF
CDR3nt: TGCGCCAGCAGAGCATCTGGGACCTATGGCTACACCTTC

j_gene: TRBJ1-4
d_gene: NA
v_gene: TRBV20-1
abundance: few
CDR3aa: CQIYSPTNEKLFF
CDR3nt: TGCCAAATCTACAGTCCAACTAATGAAAAACTGTTTTTT

j_gene: TRBJ2-1
d_gene: TRBD2
v_gene: TRBV20-1
abundance: few
CDR3aa: CSARTGTSGFNEQFF
CDR3nt: TGCAGTGCTAGGACCGGGACTAGCGGGTTCAATGAGCAGTTCTTC

j_gene: TRBJ2-3
d_gene: NA
v_gene: TRBV5-1
abundance: few
CDR3aa: CASSLRSGSRVSTDTQYF
CDR3nt: TGCGCCAGCAGCTTGAGATCGGGGAGCAGGGTTAGCACAGATACGCAGTATTTT

j_gene: TRBJ2-2
d_gene: TRBD1
v_gene: TRBV18
abundance: NA
CDR3aa: CASSQRTGRNTGELFF
CDR3nt: TGTGCCAGCTCCCAGCGGACAGGGCGAAACACCGGGGAGCTGTTTTTT

j_gene: TRBJ1-5
d_gene: NA
v_gene: TRBV28
abundance: NA
CDR3aa: CASRPDNYEPQHF
CDR3nt: TGTGCCAGCAGGCCTGACAATTATGAGCCCCAGCATTTT

j_gene: TRBJ2-1
d_gene: NA
v_gene: TRBV29-1
abundance: few
CDR3aa: CSVKSGVSSYNEQFF
CDR3nt: TGCAGCGTGAAATCCGGGGTTAGCTCCTACAATGAGCAGTTCTTC

j_gene: TRBJ2-7
d_gene: NA
v_gene: TRBV29-1
abundance: NA
CDR3aa: CSVRELSSYEQYF
CDR3nt: TGCAGCGTCCGGGAACTCAGCTCCTACGAGCAGTACTTC

j_gene: TRBJ1-1
d_gene: NA
v_gene: TRBV5-1
abundance: NA
CDR3aa: CASSPRQGRNTEAFF
CDR3nt: TGCGCCAGCAGCCCGAGGCAGGGACGGAACACTGAAGCTTTCTTT

j_gene: TRBJ2-7
d_gene: NA
v_gene: TRBV7-3
abundance: few
CDR3aa: CASSPQGGDSEQYF
CDR3nt: TGTGCCAGCAGCCCGCAAGGAGGGGACTCCGAGCAGTACTTC

j_gene: TRBJ1-2
d_gene: TRBD1
v_gene: TRBV7-9
abundance: few
CDR3aa: CASSLAQGANGYTF
CDR3nt: TGTGCCAGCAGCTTAGCCCAGGGGGCTAATGGCTACACCTTC